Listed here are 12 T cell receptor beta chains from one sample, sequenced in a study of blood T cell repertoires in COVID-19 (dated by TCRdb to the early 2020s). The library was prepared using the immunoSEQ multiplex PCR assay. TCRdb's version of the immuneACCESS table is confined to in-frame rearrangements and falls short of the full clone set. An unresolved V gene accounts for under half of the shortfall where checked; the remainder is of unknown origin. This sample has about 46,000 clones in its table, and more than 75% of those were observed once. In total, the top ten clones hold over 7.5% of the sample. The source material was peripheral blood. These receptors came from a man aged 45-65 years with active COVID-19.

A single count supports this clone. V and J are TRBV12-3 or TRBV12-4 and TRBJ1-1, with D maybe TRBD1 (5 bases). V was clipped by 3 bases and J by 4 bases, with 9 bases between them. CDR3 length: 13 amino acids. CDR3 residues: CASSFAGFTEAFF. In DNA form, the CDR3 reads TGTGCCAGCAGTTTTGCAGGGTTCACTGAAGCTTTCTTT.

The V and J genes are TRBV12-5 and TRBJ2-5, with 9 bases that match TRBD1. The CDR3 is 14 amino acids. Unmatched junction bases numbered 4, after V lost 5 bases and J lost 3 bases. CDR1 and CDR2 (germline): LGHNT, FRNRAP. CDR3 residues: CASGQRTGEETQYF. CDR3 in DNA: TGTGCTAGTGGTCAAAGGACAGGGGAAGAGACCCAGTACTTC.

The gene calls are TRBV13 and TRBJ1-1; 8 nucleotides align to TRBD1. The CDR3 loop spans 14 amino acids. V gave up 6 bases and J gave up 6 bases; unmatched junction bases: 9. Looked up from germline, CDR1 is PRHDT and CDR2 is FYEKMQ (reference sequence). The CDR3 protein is CASRSSGGKAEAFF. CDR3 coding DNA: TGTGCCAGCAGGTCTTCAGGGGGCAAGGCTGAAGCTTTCTTT.

The DNA for the CDR3 is TGTGCCAGCAGCCTAGCGGGAGACGAGCAGTACTTC. This sequence encodes CASSLAGDEQYF. V gene TRBV12-3 or TRBV12-4 combines with J gene TRBJ2-7; 10 nucleotides match TRBD2. The junction had 1 base not matched to a gene; V was cut back by 6 bases and J by 5 bases. The CDR3 has 12 amino acids.

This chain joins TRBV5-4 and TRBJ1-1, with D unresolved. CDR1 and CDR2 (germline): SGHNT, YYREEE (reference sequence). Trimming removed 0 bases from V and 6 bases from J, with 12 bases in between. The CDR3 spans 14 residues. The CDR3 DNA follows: TGTGCCAGCAGCTTGGGTTTCGCTACGTCTGAAGCTTTCTTT. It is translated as CASSLGFATSEAFF.

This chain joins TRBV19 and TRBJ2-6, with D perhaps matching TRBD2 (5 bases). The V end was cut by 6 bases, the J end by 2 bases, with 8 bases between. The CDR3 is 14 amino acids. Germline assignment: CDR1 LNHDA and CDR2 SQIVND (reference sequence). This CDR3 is CASRPGTGANVLTF. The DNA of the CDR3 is TGTGCCAGTAGACCCGGGACTGGGGCCAACGTCCTGACTTTC.

The CDR3 is CASSTGTGGHEQYF. The CDR3 region has the DNA TGTGCCAGCAGCACCGGGACAGGGGGGCACGAGCAGTACTTC. The chain joins TRBV6-5 to TRBJ2-7; TRBD1 matches at 11 bases. CDR3 length equals 14 residues. V lost 6 bases to trimming and J lost 5 bases; unmatched junction nucleotides: 6. Germline-derived CDR1 and CDR2 are MNHEY and SVGAGI.

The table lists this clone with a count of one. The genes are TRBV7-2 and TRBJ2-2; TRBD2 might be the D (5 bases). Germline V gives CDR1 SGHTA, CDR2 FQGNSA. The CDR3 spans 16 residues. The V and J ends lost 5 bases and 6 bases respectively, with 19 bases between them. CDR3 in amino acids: CASSPYGDPLAGELFF. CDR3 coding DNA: TGTGCCAGCAGCCCTTATGGCGACCCACTAGCCGGGGAGCTGTTTTTT.

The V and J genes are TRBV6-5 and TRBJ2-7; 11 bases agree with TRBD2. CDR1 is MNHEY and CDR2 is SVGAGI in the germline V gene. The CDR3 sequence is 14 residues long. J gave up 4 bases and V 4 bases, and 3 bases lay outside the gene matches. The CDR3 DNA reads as TGTGCCAGCAGTTCATCTAGCGGGAGGTACGAGCAGTACTTC. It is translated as CASSSSSGRYEQYF.

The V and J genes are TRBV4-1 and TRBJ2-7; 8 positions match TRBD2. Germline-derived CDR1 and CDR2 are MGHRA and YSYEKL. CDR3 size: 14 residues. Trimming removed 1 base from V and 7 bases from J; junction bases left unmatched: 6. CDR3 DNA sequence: TGCGCCAGCAGCCAAGGCCCCATAGCGGGGGAGCAGTACTTC. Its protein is CASSQGPIAGEQYF.

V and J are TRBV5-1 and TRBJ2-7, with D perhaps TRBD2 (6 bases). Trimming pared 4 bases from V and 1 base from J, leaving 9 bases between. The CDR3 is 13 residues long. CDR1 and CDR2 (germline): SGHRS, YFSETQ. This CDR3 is CASSQGTSYEQYF. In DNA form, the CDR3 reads TGCGCCAGCAGCCAAGGGACTTCCTACGAGCAGTACTTC.

As DNA, the CDR3 is TGTGCCAGCAGTTACTTGGCGACTCCAGATAATGAAAAACTGTTTTTT. Residues: CASSYLATPDNEKLFF. The chain uses TRBV6-5 and TRBJ1-4; D not resolved. The germline V and J ends were trimmed by 1 base and 4 bases, with 13 bases remaining between them. CDR3 length: 16 residues. The germline V gene has CDR1 MNHEY and CDR2 SVGAGI.